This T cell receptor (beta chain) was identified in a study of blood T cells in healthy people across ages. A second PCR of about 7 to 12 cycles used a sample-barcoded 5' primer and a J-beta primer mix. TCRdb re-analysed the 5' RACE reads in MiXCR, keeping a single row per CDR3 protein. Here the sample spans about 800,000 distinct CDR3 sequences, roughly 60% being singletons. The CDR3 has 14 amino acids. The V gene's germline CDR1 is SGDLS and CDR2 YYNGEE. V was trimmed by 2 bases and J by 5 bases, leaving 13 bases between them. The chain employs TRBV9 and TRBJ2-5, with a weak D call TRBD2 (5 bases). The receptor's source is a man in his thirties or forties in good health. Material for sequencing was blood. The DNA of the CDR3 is TGTGCCAGCAGCGTCCCTGAGGGAGACGAGACCCAGTACTTC. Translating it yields CASSVPEGDETQYF.